Listed below are T cell receptor beta chains from one sample, sequenced in a study of Graves' ophthalmopathy and Graves' hyperthyroidism. From the multiplex PCR reads, TCRdb called clonotypes with MiXCR, one entry per CDR3 protein. This table has 500,000 to 800,000 distinct CDR3 sequences, approximately 39% appearing once. Input material: peripheral blood. The receptors originated from an adult man with Graves' ophthalmopathy. Both conserved end residues are part of each CDR3. The D gene is left open where the match is weak. Where a row states a size, it is once, few, many or the class of an expanded clone; other rows omit it.

D	J	V	size	CDR3	DNA
TRBD1	TRBJ2-5	TRBV11-3	few	CASSSGTGGFQETQYF	TGTGCCAGCAGTTCCGGGACAGGGGGCTTCCAAGAGACCCAGTACTTC
NA	TRBJ2-2	TRBV5-1	few	CASSPGDIPNTGELFF	TGCGCCAGCAGCCCGGGGGACATACCGAACACCGGGGAGCTGTTTTTT
NA	TRBJ1-1	TRBV4-1	many	CASGRWRNTEAFF	TGCGCCAGCGGAAGGTGGAGGAACACTGAAGCTTTCTTT
NA	TRBJ2-7	TRBV19	NA	CASSITGFNYEQYF	TGTGCCAGTAGTATCACAGGGTTTAACTACGAGCAGTACTTC
NA	TRBJ1-5	TRBV6-5	many	CASSAGLREPQHF	TGTGCCAGCAGCGCAGGGCTTCGGGAGCCCCAGCATTTT
NA	TRBJ1-4	TRBV2	NA	CASSEVHTGEKLFF	TGTGCCAGCAGTGAGGTTCACACCGGGGAAAAACTGTTTTTT
NA	TRBJ2-2	TRBV7-8	NA	CASQVRDTGELFF	TGTGCCAGCCAAGTGCGGGATACCGGGGAGCTGTTTTTT
NA	TRBJ2-7	TRBV7-3	NA	CASGLRTARYEQYF	TGTGCCAGCGGCTTAAGAACAGCGCGCTACGAGCAGTACTTC
NA	TRBJ2-7	TRBV7-6	many	CASSLAHEGGKQYF	TGTGCCAGCAGCTTGGCTCATGAGGGCGGGAAGCAGTACTTC
TRBD1	TRBJ2-5	TRBV5-5	few	CASSRGQAQETQYF	TGTGCCAGCAGCAGGGGACAGGCCCAAGAGACCCAGTACTTC
NA	TRBJ2-7	TRBV20-1	NA	CSARDRDWGYEQYF	TGCAGTGCTAGAGATAGGGACTGGGGCTACGAGCAGTACTTC
NA	TRBJ1-5	TRBV6-5	NA	CASSSSDRGGNQPQHF	NA
TRBD1	TRBJ2-6	TRBV7-8	NA	CADRAGANVLTF	TGTGCCGACAGGGCTGGGGCCAACGTCCTGACTTTC
NA	TRBJ1-5	TRBV19	many	CASSIAGVGNQPQHF	TGTGCCAGTAGTATAGCCGGCGTCGGCAATCAGCCCCAGCATTTT
TRBD1	TRBJ1-2	TRBV20-1	NA	CSALDPGTGLFGYGYTF	TGCAGTGCCCTGGATCCCGGGACAGGGTTGTTCGGTTATGGCTACACCTTC
TRBD1	TRBJ1-5	TRBV5-4	NA	CASSAGTGFNSNQPQHF	TGTGCCAGCAGCGCCGGGACAGGGTTTAATAGCAATCAGCCCCAGCATTTT
NA	TRBJ1-1	TRBV7-9	many	CASRATMNTEAFF	TGTGCCAGCCGCGCAACCATGAACACTGAAGCTTTCTTT
NA	TRBJ1-2	TRBV12-5	few	CASGYPQGGHGYTF	TGTGCTAGTGGTTACCCACAGGGAGGGCATGGCTACACCTTC
TRBD1	TRBJ1-2	TRBV5-1	many	CASSAGQGAIGYTF	TGCGCCAGCAGCGCTGGACAGGGGGCGATCGGCTACACCTTC
NA	TRBJ2-2	TRBV29-1	NA	CSVPGELFF	TGCAGCGTTCCCGGGGAGCTGTTTTTT
NA	TRBJ2-7	TRBV25-1	NA	CASSVGGGTWEYF	NA
NA	TRBJ1-2	TRBV7-9	few	CASSQNPGTYGYTF	TGTGCCAGCAGCCAAAATCCCGGGACCTATGGCTACACCTTC
NA	TRBJ2-7	TRBV10-2	many	CASITDSYEQYF	TGCGCCAGCATTACGGACTCCTACGAGCAGTACTTC
NA	TRBJ1-1	TRBV10-3	many	CAISGYNTEAFF	TGTGCCATCAGTGGGTATAACACTGAAGCTTTCTTT
NA	TRBJ2-5	TRBV2	NA	CASSEQGAQYF	TGTGCCAGCAGTGAACAGGGAGCCCAGTACTTC
NA	TRBJ2-2	TRBV5-1	NA	CASSLAGGANTGELFF	TGCGCCAGCAGCTTGGCCGGCGGGGCTAACACCGGGGAGCTGTTTTTT
NA	TRBJ1-5	TRBV12-5	NA	CASGYTPPNSGFNQPQHF	TGTGCTAGTGGTTACACACCCCCCAATTCTGGATTCAATCAGCCCCAGCATTTT
NA	TRBJ2-2	TRBV6-1	NA	CASTRGGPGELFF	TGTGCCAGCACCCGTGGGGGACCCGGGGAGCTGTTTTTT
TRBD1	TRBJ1-5	TRBV4-1	few	CASSQETGVRNQPQHF	TGCGCCAGCAGCCAAGAAACAGGGGTCCGCAATCAGCCCCAGCATTTT
NA	TRBJ1-3	TRBV19	many	CATRPHGGGNTIYF	TGTGCCACCCGACCCCACGGGGGCGGAAACACCATATATTTT
NA	TRBJ1-6	TRBV7-8	many	CASSLFGLSYNSPLHF	TGTGCCAGCAGCTTATTCGGCCTCTCCTATAATTCACCCCTCCACTTT
TRBD1	TRBJ2-7	TRBV9	NA	CASSVGETGYLEQYF	TGTGCCAGCAGCGTAGGTGAGACAGGGTATCTCGAGCAGTACTTC
NA	TRBJ2-6	TRBV4-2	many	CASSQEGAGANVLTF	TGTGCCAGCAGCCAAGAGGGGGCTGGGGCCAACGTCCTGACTTTC
NA	TRBJ1-1	TRBV6-5	many	CASSYSARVDEAFF	TGTGCCAGCAGTTACTCGGCCAGGGTCGATGAGGCTTTCTTT
TRBD2	TRBJ2-7	TRBV7-8	few	CASRAGLADSYEQYF	TGTGCCAGCAGGGCAGGACTAGCGGATTCCTACGAGCAGTACTTC
TRBD1	TRBJ2-5	TRBV9	NA	CASSAYSGTGEETQYF	TGTGCCAGCAGCGCTTATTCCGGGACAGGGGAAGAGACCCAGTACTTC
NA	TRBJ2-7	TRBV7-9	many	CASSSSNLYEQYF	TGTGCCAGCAGTTCTAGTAATCTTTACGAGCAGTACTTC